This T cell receptor (beta chain) derives from a study of blood T cell repertoires in COVID-19. On the study more broadly: Sites in the United States, Italy and Spain provided acute and convalescent COVID-19 samples. PBMCs, B-cell-depleted T cells, or T cells were the source of the cDNA or gDNA that made up the material.

In the authors' workflow: Nucleated cell number was recorded as an estimate derived from reference gene primer amplification. Here immunoSEQ multiplex PCR was the method, and the copy in TCRdb shows in-frame clones only, minus some. V and J calls and clone size are those listed in that table; D and trimming were worked out from the DNA. The data contain roughly 100,000 clones, 70% to 80% of them singletons. Germline V CDR1 and CDR2: LGHDT, YNNKEL (reference sequence). This CDR3 has 14 amino acids. After removal of 4 bases from V and 8 bases from J, the junction contained 6 bases not matched to a gene.

The TCR comes from a man aged 60 to 69 with active or convalescent COVID-19. The chain combines TRBV3-1 (or the pseudogene TRBV3-2) with TRBJ1-2; 11 positions agree with TRBD1. Input material: peripheral blood. The CDR3 DNA is TGTGCCAGCAGCCCTCGGACAGGGGGCGGGGGCTACACCTTC. Protein sequence: CASSPRTGGGGYTF.